The rows below give T cell receptor beta chains drawn from one sample of a study of shared clonotypes between healthy human individuals. Produced via immunoSEQ multiplex PCR; TCRdb's table is partial and in-frame only. The sample lists roughly 1 million clones; 78% were seen once. The specimen sequenced was memory CD4+ T cells from PBMCs. These receptor sequences come from a man in his late teens or twenties in good health. Some clones in this sample may be carry-over from other donors' samples. Each CDR3 is given with its conserved first and last residue. D genes are given only for firm matches. Rows give clone size only sometimes, using once, few, many, or a class for an expanded clone.

CDR3,DNA,D,J,size,V
CSALGPRFLDTQYF,TGCAGCGCACTAGGACCCAGATTCTTGGATACGCAGTATTTT,.,TRBJ2-3,.,TRBV29-1
CASSLETGDYGYTF,TGCGCCAGCAGCTTGGAAACAGGGGACTATGGCTACACCTTC,TRBD1,TRBJ1-2,.,TRBV5-1
CASSTAGEPSGANVLTF,TGCGCCAGCAGCACCGCAGGGGAACCCTCTGGGGCCAACGTCCTGACTTTC,.,TRBJ2-6,once,TRBV5-1
CASSSPGPTPLLAYEQYF,TGTGCCAGCAGTTCTCCGGGCCCTACCCCCCTATTGGCCTACGAGCAGTACTTC,.,TRBJ2-7,.,TRBV28
CASSLVSGANVLTF,TGTGCCAGCAGCCTTGTCTCTGGGGCCAACGTCCTGACTTTC,.,TRBJ2-6,many,TRBV14
CASRDTREQQFF,TGTGCCAGCAGAGATACAAGGGAACAGCAGTTCTTC,.,TRBJ2-1,.,TRBV11-2
CSVEFGGPSNYNEQFF,TGCAGCGTTGAATTTGGCGGCCCGAGTAATTACAATGAGCAGTTCTTC,.,TRBJ2-1,.,TRBV29-1
CAWKTDSDEQYF,TGTGCCTGGAAGACAGATTCGGACGAGCAGTACTTC,.,TRBJ2-7,.,TRBV30
CASSPPLGLVHTEAFF,TGTGCCAGCTCACCACCATTGGGGCTGGTTCACACTGAAGCTTTCTTT,.,TRBJ1-1,.,TRBV18
CASSLRRRTLPLEQFF,TGTGCCAGCAGCCTGCGTAGAAGGACACTACCTTTGGAGCAGTTCTTC,.,TRBJ2-1,.,TRBV5-6
CASSLVAAKETQYF,TGCGCCAGCAGCTTGGTCGCGGCTAAAGAGACCCAGTACTTC,.,TRBJ2-5,few,TRBV5-1
CASSVKEQGLGEKLFF,TGTGCCAGCAGTGTTAAAGAACAGGGCTTAGGAGAAAAACTGTTTTTT,.,TRBJ1-4,.,TRBV28
CASSERQIQETQYF,TGTGCCAGCAGTGAGCGGCAGATCCAAGAGACCCAGTACTTC,.,TRBJ2-5,.,TRBV2
CASSPGAGISEAFF,TGTGCCAGCTCACCAGGGGCAGGCATTAGCGAAGCTTTCTTT,.,TRBJ1-1,few,TRBV18
CASSTQALTNYGYTF,TGTGCCAGCTCAACACAAGCCCTCACTAACTATGGCTACACCTTC,.,TRBJ1-2,.,TRBV18
CASSPRLAGLYNEQFF,TGTGCCAGCAGCCCCCGGCTAGCGGGTCTCTACAATGAGCAGTTCTTC,TRBD2,TRBJ2-1,.,TRBV11-2
CASSQDQGLGTYNEQFF,TGCGCCAGCAGCCAAGATCAGGGGCTGGGGACCTACAATGAGCAGTTCTTC,.,TRBJ2-1,once,TRBV4-1
CASSDTGHLTDTQYF,TGTGCCAGCAGTGACACGGGCCATCTCACAGATACGCAGTATTTT,.,TRBJ2-3,.,TRBV25-1
CASGIRDRQYF,TGTGCCAGCGGAATCCGGGATCGGCAGTACTTC,.,TRBJ2-7,.,TRBV28
CASSSGTVETQYF,TGCGCCAGCAGCTCGGGGACAGTAGAGACCCAGTACTTC,TRBD1,TRBJ2-5,.,TRBV5-1
CASFGGAMVVAFF,TGTGCCAGCTTTGGAGGGGCCATGGTTGTTGCTTTCTTT,.,TRBJ1-1,many,TRBV28
CASTLSGHTTTGELFF,TGTGCCAGCACCCTCTCAGGGCATACGACCACCGGGGAGCTGTTTTTT,.,TRBJ2-2,.,TRBV7-6
CASSNRGSEAFF,TGTGCCAGCAGCAATCGAGGGAGTGAAGCTTTCTTT,.,TRBJ1-1,.,TRBV9
CASSLPGDYNEQFF,TGTGCCAGCAGCTTACCGGGAGACTACAATGAGCAGTTCTTC,.,TRBJ2-1,.,TRBV7-3
CASSLFTRSGELFF,TGCGCCAGCAGCTTGTTCACAAGGAGCGGGGAGCTGTTTTTT,.,TRBJ2-2,.,TRBV5-1
CASRNLETQYF,TGTGCCAGCAGGAATCTGGAGACCCAGTACTTC,.,TRBJ2-5,.,TRBV25-1
CASSKTVEAFF,TGTGCCAGCAGTAAGACAGTAGAAGCTTTCTTT,.,TRBJ1-1,.,TRBV6-5
CASSRQGSYGYTF,TGTGCCAGCAGTCGTCAGGGGAGCTATGGCTACACCTTC,.,TRBJ1-2,once,TRBV2
CASSLGTQETQYF,TGCGCCAGCAGCCTGGGTACCCAAGAGACCCAGTACTTC,.,TRBJ2-5,.,TRBV5-1
CASSHPSKKGGNEQFF,TGCGCCAGCAGCCATCCGAGTAAGAAGGGTGGCAATGAGCAGTTCTTC,.,TRBJ2-1,few,TRBV4-1
CASSLEVSGTEAFF,TGTGCCAGCAGCTTAGAGGTCTCAGGGACTGAAGCTTTCTTT,.,TRBJ1-1,.,TRBV7-9
CASSWGTGRGNTIYF,TGCGCCAGCAGCTGGGGGACAGGGCGAGGAAACACCATATATTTT,TRBD1,TRBJ1-3,once,TRBV5-1
CASSPRSGAQQPQHF,TGTGCCAGCTCACCGAGATCAGGGGCGCAGCAGCCCCAGCATTTT,.,TRBJ1-5,few,TRBV18
CASFRGDSTNEKLFF,TGCGCCAGCTTCCGAGGGGACTCCACTAATGAAAAACTGTTTTTT,.,TRBJ1-4,.,TRBV5-1
CASSANQGGGNQPQHF,TGTGCCAGCAGCGCTAATCAGGGTGGGGGCAATCAGCCCCAGCATTTT,.,TRBJ1-5,.,TRBV9
CASSLEGTSDTSEQYF,TGTGCCAGCAGCTTAGAGGGGACTAGCGACACGTCCGAGCAGTACTTC,TRBD2,TRBJ2-7,.,TRBV11-3
CASTPGGQGVREQFF,TGTGCCAGCACCCCAGGGGGACAGGGGGTTCGGGAGCAGTTCTTC,TRBD1,TRBJ2-1,.,TRBV6-6
CASRLGQEEKLFF,TGTGCCAGCCGACTGGGACAGGAGGAAAAACTGTTTTTT,TRBD1,TRBJ1-4,few,TRBV18
CASSLAGPEEQYF,TGTGCCAGCAGCTTAGCTGGCCCGGAGGAGCAGTACTTC,.,TRBJ2-7,few,TRBV7-2
CASSLLGQSQETQYF,TGCGCCAGCAGCTTACTCGGACAGAGCCAAGAGACCCAGTACTTC,.,TRBJ2-5,.,TRBV5-1